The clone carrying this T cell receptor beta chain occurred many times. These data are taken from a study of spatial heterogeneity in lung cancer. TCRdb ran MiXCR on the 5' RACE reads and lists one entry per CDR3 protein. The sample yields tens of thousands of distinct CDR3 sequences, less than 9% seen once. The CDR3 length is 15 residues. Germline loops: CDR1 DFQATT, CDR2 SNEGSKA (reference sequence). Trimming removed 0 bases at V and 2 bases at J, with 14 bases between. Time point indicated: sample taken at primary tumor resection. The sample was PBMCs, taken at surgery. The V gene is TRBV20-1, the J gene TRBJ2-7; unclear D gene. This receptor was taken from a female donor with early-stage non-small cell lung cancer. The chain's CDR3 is CSAREFESSAYEQYF. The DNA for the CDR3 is TGCAGTGCTAGAGAGTTCGAGAGTTCGGCCTACGAGCAGTACTTC.